This T cell receptor beta chain came from a study of shared clonotypes between healthy human individuals. It was into CD45RA+ naive and CD45RA-negative memory subsets that the CD4+ cells were split. Deep-level assay runs were performed. Libraries were prepared by immunoSEQ multiplex PCR; TCRdb keeps only in-frame clonotypes and omits some of them. The sample holds a few million clones; 93% are singletons and the top ten take 0.39%. After removal of 0 bases from V and 2 bases from J, the junction contained 3 bases not matched to a gene. Germline V gene sequence: CDR1 SGHNT, CDR2 YYREEE (reference sequence). This CDR3 comprises 17 residues.

The sequenced sample consisted of naive CD4+ T cells from PBMCs. The subset here: CD45RA+ positively selected. The source is a man younger than 35 in good health. Some clones in this sample may be carry-over from other donors' samples. The V and J genes are TRBV5-4 and TRBJ2-2; TRBD2 aligns across 11 bases. The CDR3 bases are TGTGCCAGCAGCTTGGGGCTAGCGGGAGGCAACACCGGGGAGCTGTTTTTT. Translated, it gives CASSLGLAGGNTGELFF.